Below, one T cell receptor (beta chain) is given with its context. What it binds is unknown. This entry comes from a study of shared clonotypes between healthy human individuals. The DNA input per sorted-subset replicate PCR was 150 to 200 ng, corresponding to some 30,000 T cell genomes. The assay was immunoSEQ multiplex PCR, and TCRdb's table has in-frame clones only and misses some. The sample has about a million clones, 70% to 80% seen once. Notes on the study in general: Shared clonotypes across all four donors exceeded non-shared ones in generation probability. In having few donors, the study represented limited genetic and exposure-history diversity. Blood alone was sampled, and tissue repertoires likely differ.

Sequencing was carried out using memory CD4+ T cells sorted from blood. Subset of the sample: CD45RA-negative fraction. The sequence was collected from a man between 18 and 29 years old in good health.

For the CDR3, the DNA is TGTGGTTCGGGACCTAAGGCTAGCAATCAGCCCCAGCATTTT. Translating gives CGSGPKASNQPQHF. The V call is TRBV10-3, the J call TRBJ1-5; a weak D match, TRBD1 (5 bases). In germline, CDR1 is ENHRY, CDR2 SYGVKD. The CDR3 is made up of 14 amino acids.